This passage covers 27 T cell receptor beta chains from one sample sequenced in a study of preoperative IRX-2 immunotherapy in early breast cancer. This table comes from immunoSEQ multiplex PCR, and its TCRdb copy is limited to in-frame clones, with some not included. This sample carries some 35,000 clones, roughly 80% of them seen once, and the ten largest clones take approximately 1.5%. Described treatment: preoperative locoregional IRX-2 cytokine immunotherapy. This specimen consisted of lymph node tissue, obtained after IRX-2 immunotherapy. These receptors were obtained from a human donor with breast cancer.

This clone was recorded once. The chain employs TRBV1 and TRBJ2-7; the table's TRBD1 call for D was not verified on the DNA. TRBV1 is shown as a pseudogene. The CDR3 spans 13 residues. CDR3 region: CASSYTRGYEQYF. The CDR3 coding sequence is TGCGCCAGCAGTTACACCAGGGGTTACGAGCAGTACTTC.

This clone was detected a few times. This chain links TRBV1 with TRBJ2-1; TRBD1 was called by the table and not checked on the DNA. TRBV1 is an annotated pseudogene. This CDR3 has 15 amino acids. The CDR3 protein is CASSQGLFSYNEQFF. The DNA of the CDR3 is TGCGCCAGCAGCCAAGGGCTCTTCTCCTACAATGAGCAGTTCTTC.

The gene calls are TRBV6-4 and TRBJ1-2, with 10 bases that match TRBD1. This CDR3 region has 15 residues. CDR1 is MRHNA, CDR2 SNTAGT, per germline. Trimming cost V 6 bases and J 3 bases; bases outside gene matches: 7. The CDR3 region has the DNA TGTGCCAGCAGCAACGACAGGGGGCGCGACTATGGCTACACCTTC. It yields the protein CASSNDRGRDYGYTF.

The table lists this clone with a few counts. The rearrangement uses TRBV6-8 and TRBJ2-2; tentatively, D is TRBD1 (5 bases). Germline values: CDR1 MNHGY, CDR2 SAAAGT. This CDR3 comprises 15 residues. Trimming took 2 bases from V and 0 from J, leaving 7 bases between them. The CDR3 region is CASSYRQPNTGELFF. The DNA for the CDR3 is TGTGCCAGCAGTTACAGACAGCCGAACACCGGGGAGCTGTTTTTT.

The chain is built from TRBV6-8 and TRBJ1-1; the D is unclear. Trimming stripped 2 bases from V and 1 base from J, with 8 bases between. Germline values: CDR1 MNHGY, CDR2 SAAAGT. The CDR3 runs 14 residues. The CDR3 here is CASSYNQGNTEAFF. The CDR3 nucleotides read TGTGCCAGCAGTTACAACCAAGGGAACACTGAAGCTTTCTTT.

In this sample, this clone turned up a few times. The V call is TRBV11-3, the J call TRBJ2-7; 12 positions agree with TRBD2. V was pared by 3 bases and J by 2 bases, with 2 bases of the junction left unmatched. The CDR3 loop spans 15 amino acids. CDR1 is SGHNT and CDR2 is YENEEA in the germline V gene. The chain's CDR3 is CASSFRTSGTYEQYF. Here the CDR3 DNA reads TGTGCCAGCAGCTTCCGGACTAGCGGGACCTACGAGCAGTACTTC.

This chain uses TRBV7-2 with TRBJ2-7; tentatively, D is TRBD1 (5 bases). The germline gives CDR1 SGHTA, CDR2 FQGNSA. CDR3 size: 13 residues. V lost 5 bases and J lost 3, with 11 bases in between. CDR3: CASSQFTGYEQYF. The CDR3 bases are TGTGCCAGCAGCCAATTCACAGGCTACGAGCAGTACTTC. Filled out from reference TRBV7-2 and TRBJ2-7, the complete variable domain reads GAGVSQSPSNKVTEKGKDVELRCDPISGHTALYWYRQSLGQGLEFLIYFQGNSAPDKSGLPSDRFSAERTGGSVSTLTIQRTQQEDSAVYLCASSQFTGYEQYFGPGTRLTVT.

The chain recombines TRBV7-6 with TRBJ2-1; 15 nucleotides agree with TRBD2. Trimming cost V 5 bases and J 8 bases; bases outside gene matches: 7. The CDR3 contains 16 residues. The germline gives CDR1 SGHVS, CDR2 FNYEAQ. The CDR3 DNA reads TGTGCCAGCAGCGTAGGGACTAGCGGGGGGTTCGATGAGCAGTTCTTC. Its translation is CASSVGTSGGFDEQFF.

The chain couples TRBV18 to TRBJ1-3; D is unclear. Trimming shortened V by 4 bases and J by 0 bases, and 7 bases separated the two germline ends. This CDR3 spans 14 amino acids. Per germline, CDR1 KGHSH and CDR2 LQKENI. The CDR3 region is CASSQGPSGNTIYF. CDR3 DNA: TGTGCCAGCTCACAGGGTCCCTCTGGAAACACCATATATTTT.

This clone was counted a few times. The rearrangement links TRBV11-3 to TRBJ2-3, with 10 bases identical to TRBD2. The CDR3 runs to 17 residues. Trimming took 1 base from V and 6 from J; bases not matched to a gene: 10. Germline V gives CDR1 SGHNT, CDR2 YENEEA. The DNA for the CDR3 is TGTGCCAGCAGCTTAGGTGACGCTAGCGGGGGTTCCGATACGCAGTATTTT. Its translation is CASSLGDASGGSDTQYF. The full variable domain, completed using reference TRBV11-3 and TRBJ2-3, is EAGVVQSPRYKIIEKKQPVAFWCNPISGHNTLYWYLQNLGQGPELLIRYENEEAVDDSQLPKDRFSAERLKGVDSTLKIQPAELGDSAVYLCASSLGDASGGSDTQYFGPGTRLTVL.

This clone was seen just once. The chain combines TRBV10-1 with TRBJ2-1, with TRBD1 identical over 10 bases. The junction had 4 bases not matched to a gene; V was cut back by 4 bases and J by 4 bases. The length of the CDR3 is 15 residues. From germline, CDR1 is WNHNN and CDR2 SYGVQD (reference sequence). The CDR3 DNA reads as TGCGCCAGCAGTGCGCCGGGACAGGGGTACAATGAGCAGTTCTTC. This sequence encodes CASSAPGQGYNEQFF.

The rearrangement uses TRBV10-2 and TRBJ2-4, with D unresolved. V was trimmed by 6 bases and J by 5 bases, leaving 20 bases between them. Germline CDR1 and CDR2: WSHSY and SAAADI. The CDR3 is 16 residues long. CDR3 bases: TGCGCCAGCAGCCTCGAACGACCGGCTCTAGAAAACATTCAGTACTTC. It codes for CASSLERPALENIQYF.

The V gene is TRBV11-3, the J gene TRBJ2-3; D call uncertain. The V end was cut by 3 bases, the J end by 2 bases, with 12 bases between. The germline V gene has CDR1 SGHNT and CDR2 YENEEA. The CDR3 extends over 15 amino acids. The chain's CDR3 is CASSFNPILTDTQYF. Here the CDR3 DNA reads TGTGCCAGCAGCTTTAATCCGATACTCACAGATACGCAGTATTTT. Looking up the rest from reference TRBV11-3 and TRBJ2-3 gives the full variable domain: EAGVVQSPRYKIIEKKQPVAFWCNPISGHNTLYWYLQNLGQGPELLIRYENEEAVDDSQLPKDRFSAERLKGVDSTLKIQPAELGDSAVYLCASSFNPILTDTQYFGPGTRLTVL.

The chain couples TRBV6-8 to TRBJ1-1, with 10 bases identical to TRBD1. CDR1 is MNHGY, CDR2 SAAAGT, per germline. The CDR3 is 16 amino acids. Trimming took 2 bases from V and 1 from J; bases not matched to a gene: 4. CDR3 nucleotides: TGTGCCAGCAGTTACCCGGGACAGGGGAGGAACACTGAAGCTTTCTTT. It specifies CASSYPGQGRNTEAFF.

The J gene is TRBJ1-1, the V gene TRBV19; 8 nucleotides agree with TRBD1. Germline V lookup: CDR1 LNHDA, CDR2 SQIVND (reference sequence). CDR3 length: 14 residues. Trimming at V came to 11 bases and at J to 3 bases, leaving 11 bases not matched to a gene. The CDR3 bases are TGTGCCTTCCTCAGGGGGCGCCCGGACACTGAAGCTTTCTTT. Residues: CAFLRGRPDTEAFF.

The chain combines TRBV5-1 with TRBJ2-1; D unclear. The CDR3 totals 14 residues. CDR1 is SGHRS and CDR2 is YFSETQ in the germline V gene. Trimming left V 7 bases short and J 4 bases short, with 15 bases between. This CDR3 reads CASSPDQVYNEQFF. The CDR3 DNA sequence: TGCGCCAGCTCGCCCGATCAAGTTTACAATGAGCAGTTCTTC.

The chain is built from TRBV7-1 and TRBJ2-1; D is possibly TRBD1 (5 bases). TRBV7-1 falls under the ORF class, with uncertain function. CDR3 length: 13 residues. Trimming left V 6 bases short and J 6 bases short, with 12 bases between. The CDR3 DNA reads TGTGCCAGCAGGTTAGCAGGGTCCAATGAGCAGTTCTTC. It encodes CASRLAGSNEQFF.

Note on this clone: Germline is not matched at one junction end, which may reflect a read error. The rearrangement links TRBV6-8 to TRBJ1-6; 7 nucleotides match TRBD1. CDR3 length: 16 residues. The germline V gene encodes CDR1 MNHGY and CDR2 SAAAGT. The CDR3 region is CAISGTENYYNSPLHF. The CDR3 nucleotides are TGTGCCATCAGTGGGACAGAAAACTACTATAATTCACCCCTCCACTTT.

The V call is TRBV7-8, the J call TRBJ1-1; no reliable D call. Trimming left V 2 bases short and J 4 bases short, with 8 bases between. Germline values: CDR1 SGHVS, CDR2 FQNEAQ. This CDR3 spans 13 amino acids. The CDR3 spells CASSLRWGTEAFF. For the CDR3, the DNA is TGTGCCAGCAGCTTACGATGGGGCACTGAAGCTTTCTTT.

The chain recombines TRBV11-3 with TRBJ1-3; D might be TRBD1 (6 bases). Germline CDR1 is SGHNT and CDR2 is YENEEA. This CDR3 region has 17 residues. Trimming shortened V by 4 bases and J by 0 bases, and 16 bases separated the two germline ends. The CDR3 loop reads CASSSQGLGLSGNTIYF. The CDR3 DNA is TGTGCCAGCAGCTCACAGGGCTTAGGCCTCTCTGGAAACACCATATATTTT.

The rearrangement uses TRBV28 and TRBJ1-6; D gene unclear. The CDR3 loop spans 12 amino acids. Trimming removed 7 bases at V and 11 bases at J, with 12 bases between. Germline-derived CDR1 and CDR2 are MDHEN and SYDVKM. This chain's CDR3 is CASTSTGPPLHF. The CDR3 nucleotides read TGTGCCAGCACCTCGACTGGTCCACCCCTCCACTTT.

The genes are TRBV6-8 and TRBJ1-1; D is ambiguous. The CDR3 spans 14 residues. Looked up from germline, CDR1 is MNHGY and CDR2 is SAAAGT. Trimming took 0 bases from V and 3 from J, leaving 8 bases between them. CDR3 sequence reads: CASSYSHLYTEAFF. The CDR3 DNA sequence: TGTGCCAGCAGTTACTCCCACCTCTACACTGAAGCTTTCTTT.

This clone was counted only a few times. The chain carries TRBV18 and TRBJ1-3; no clear D gene. V was trimmed by 3 bases and J by 3 bases, leaving 9 bases between them. The CDR3 extends over 14 amino acids. CDR1 is KGHSH, CDR2 LQKENI, per germline. Here the CDR3 DNA reads TGTGCCAGCTCACCTTCGGGAGTTGGAAACACCATATATTTT. Residues: CASSPSGVGNTIYF. Full variable domain (remainder filled in from reference TRBV18 and TRBJ1-3): NAGVMQNPRHLVRRRGQEARLRCSPMKGHSHVYWYRQLPEEGLKFMVYLQKENIIDESGMPKERFSAEFPKEGPSILRIQQVVRGDSAAYFCASSPSGVGNTIYFGEGSWLTVV.

The CDR3 DNA is TGCGCCAGCAGCACGGACAGCCTGAACACTGAAGCTTTCTTT. This translates into CASSTDSLNTEAFF. The chain links TRBV5-1 to TRBJ1-1, with D possibly TRBD1 on 6 matching bases. V lost 4 bases and J 0 bases, leaving 10 bases between the germline ends. Germline V gives CDR1 SGHRS, CDR2 YFSETQ. The CDR3 consists of 14 residues.

This clone has only a few counts. The V call is TRBV18, the J call TRBJ1-1; 7 bases match TRBD1. The J segment lost 3 bases and the V segment lost 3 bases, leaving 7 bases of the junction unmatched. Germline V gene lookup returns CDR1 KGHSH and CDR2 LQKENI. The CDR3 is 15 residues long. For the CDR3, the DNA is TGTGCCAGCTCACCTGCCAGGGGGGACTACACTGAAGCTTTCTTT. This codes for CASSPARGDYTEAFF.

The chain couples TRBV19 to TRBJ2-6; perhaps TRBD1 as D (6 bases). CDR3 length: 17 amino acids. Germline CDR1 LNHDA, CDR2 SQIVND (reference sequence). Trimming cost V 7 bases and J 0 bases, with 16 bases left between them. CDR3 DNA: TGTGCCAGTACCTTAAGGACAGCGAGCTCTGGGGCCAACGTCCTGACTTTC. Translation gives CASTLRTASSGANVLTF.

The chain has TRBV6-8 and TRBJ1-5, with a possible D match to TRBD1 (6 bases). Germline V gene lookup returns CDR1 MNHGY and CDR2 SAAAGT. The CDR3 has 14 amino acids. Trimming took off 7 bases at V and 1 base at J, with 11 bases between the two ends. The CDR3 coding sequence is TGTGCCAGCACAATAGGACAGAGCAATCAGCCCCAGCATTTT. Amino acids: CASTIGQSNQPQHF.